This T cell receptor (beta chain) was profiled in a study of T cell responses to AZD1222 COVID-19 vaccine. General study findings and limits: Nearly half of unique spike-specific TCRs reportedly avoided B.1.351 and B.1.1.7 mutated regions.

About this clone itself: What it binds is unknown.

The CDR3 contains 15 residues. Germline CDR1 reads MNHEY; CDR2 reads SVGAGI. V shed 7 bases, J shed 0 bases, and the junction held 5 bases outside the gene matches. The data were produced by immunoSEQ multiplex PCR, yet TCRdb's version contains in-frame clones alone and is incomplete. The repertoire holds about 130,000 clones, with nearly 90% as singletons. Material: peripheral blood, obtained 28 days after the second AZD1222 dose. The TCR comes from an adult who received the AZD1222 COVID-19 vaccine. This rearrangement joins TRBV6-5 to TRBJ1-4; 7 nucleotides agree with TRBD1. CDR3 loop: CASNSGTATNEKLFF. The CDR3 region has the DNA TGTGCCAGCAACTCCGGGACAGCAACTAATGAAAAACTGTTTTTT.